What follows describes a single T cell receptor beta chain. The authors' processing: By means of reference gene primer amplification, nucleated cell counts were estimated. Produced via immunoSEQ multiplex PCR; TCRdb's table is partial and in-frame only. V and J calls and clone size are as listed in that table; D and trimming were resolved from the DNA. The profile shows about 170,000 clones, more than 85% of them singletons. This specimen belongs to a study of blood T cell repertoires in COVID-19. Study in general: The study drew acute and convalescent COVID-19 samples from the United States, Italy and Spain. T cells, B-cell-depleted T cells, or PBMCs supplied cDNA or gDNA.

The CDR3 spans 16 residues. CDR1 SEHNR and CDR2 FQNEAQ come from the germline V gene (reference sequence). With 4 bases removed from V and 1 base from J, the gap between germline ends came to 15 bases. The V gene is TRBV7-9, the J gene TRBJ2-3, with a tentative D call TRBD1 (6 bases). Sequences were obtained from peripheral blood. This sequence originates from a woman aged 80 or over with COVID-19, enrolled during active disease. The CDR3 loop is CASSYDMGARTDTQYF. CDR3 in DNA: TGTGCCAGCAGCTACGATATGGGGGCTCGCACAGATACGCAGTATTTT.